This TCR beta chain was documented in a study of response to subunit inactivated influenza vaccine. Study-level findings and limits: Only a handful of new T cells, the authors suggested, are recruited with each seasonal influenza vaccination.

This clonotype was seen many times. Antigen unknown. MiXCR, run by TCRdb on the RT-PCR reads, gives a single entry per CDR3 protein. The sample holds fewer than 750,000 distinct CDR3 sequences, 14% seen once. V dropped 1 base and J dropped 5 bases, with 12 bases sitting between them. The CDR3 totals 15 residues. Germline V CDR1 and CDR2: SGHAT, FQNNGV. This material consisted of PBMCs from blood, taken approximately 13 days after vaccination. The receptor was isolated from a man aged 50-59 years who received an inactivated influenza vaccine. The chain has TRBV11-2 and TRBJ2-4, with D possibly being TRBD1 (5 bases). The CDR3 DNA sequence: TGTGCCAGCAGCTTAGGATCTGGCAGGGAAAACATTCAGTACTTC. Amino acid sequence: CASSLGSGRENIQYF.